The clone carrying this TCR beta chain was counted only a few times. Its antigen is unknown. This record belongs to a study of T cell repertoires in cytomegalovirus infection. The wider study: Carrying CMV and the relevant HLA type showed in public TCR beta signatures. General observations from the study: Pooled public TCR beta family frequency picked out CMV carriers with the relevant HLA. Dominating the ex vivo response were TCR beta clonotypes that were CMV-specific and HLA-C-restricted.

MiXCR, run by TCRdb on the reads, gives a single entry per CDR3 protein. The sample has 150,000 to 200,000 distinct CDR3 sequences, 28% seen once. V dropped 2 bases and J dropped 4 bases, with 16 bases sitting between them. This CDR3 is built from 16 residues. The germline V gene encodes CDR1 SGHAT and CDR2 FQNNGV. The sample was PBMCs. The rearrangement joins TRBV11-2 to TRBJ2-3, with a weak D call TRBD2 (7 bases). The sequence was obtained from a human donor in good health (CMV status not recorded). Some clones in this sample may be carry-over from other donors' samples. CDR3 amino acids: CASSLFPLGGADTQYF. CDR3 nucleotide sequence: TGTGCCAGCAGCTTATTTCCCTTAGGGGGGGCAGATACGCAGTATTTT.